Listed below are T cell receptor beta chains from one sample, sequenced in a study of shared clonotypes between healthy human individuals. Clones were sequenced by immunoSEQ multiplex PCR, and TCRdb holds only the in-frame ones, with some missing. The table has some 1 million clones, around 75% seen once. Sequencing was carried out using memory CD4+ T cells sorted from blood. All receptors come from a man aged 18 to 35 in good health. The CDR3 runs from the conserved cysteine through the conserved F or W. Each record gives: clone size, D gene, J gene, V gene, CDR3 length, CDR3 DNA, CDR3 protein. The D gene is left open where the match is weak. Clone sizes are given selectively: once, few, many, or a class where the clone is expanded.

few . TRBJ1-1 TRBV30 12 TGTGCCTGGAGTGGGAGAGAAACTGAAGCTTTCTTT CAWSGRETEAFF
once . TRBJ1-5 TRBV21-1 12 TGTGCCAGCATGTCGGGTAAGCAGCCCCAGCATTTT CASMSGKQPQHF
many . TRBJ2-7 TRBV14 11 TGTGCCAGCAGCCAAGAAGTCGAGCAGTACTTC CASSQEVEQYF
. . TRBJ1-6 TRBV28 15 TGTGCCAGCAGTTTAGGGGGAAAAAATAATTCACCCCTCCACTTT CASSLGGKNNSPLHF
once . TRBJ2-2 TRBV7-2 12 TGTGCCAGCAGCCAATACACCGGGGAGCTGTTTTTT CASSQYTGELFF
. . TRBJ1-5 TRBV2 14 TGTGCCAGCAGTGAGGAGGGGCCGGGTCAGCCCCAGCATTTT CASSEEGPGQPQHF
. . TRBJ1-1 TRBV29-1 13 TGCAGCGTTGAAGTAGGCGGGAACACTGAAGCTTTCTTT CSVEVGGNTEAFF
. . TRBJ1-4 TRBV7-9 15 TGTGCCAGCAGCGAGGGGACGGCGGCTAATGAAAAACTGTTTTTT CASSEGTAANEKLFF
few . TRBJ1-2 TRBV2 12 TGTGCCAGCAGTGAAGCCAAACAGGGCTACACCTTC CASSEAKQGYTF
. . TRBJ1-2 TRBV30 12 TGTGCCTCCCCTAAGGGGAAGAATGGCTACACCTTC CASPKGKNGYTF
. TRBD2 TRBJ2-2 TRBV5-1 17 TGCGCCAGCAGCTTGTATAGGCTAGCGGGAGGATCCGGGGAGCTGTTTTTT CASSLYRLAGGSGELFF
. . TRBJ1-1 TRBV25-1 14 TGTGCCAGCAGTGTAGTGGGGGGGTACACTGAAGCTTTCTTT CASSVVGGYTEAFF
once . TRBJ1-4 TRBV7-8 14 TGTGCCAGCAGCTTAGAGGGACGGAATGAAAAACTGTTTTTT CASSLEGRNEKLFF
. . TRBJ2-7 TRBV7-6 13 TGTGCCAGCAGCTCTCAGGGGTTTGACGAGCAGTACTTC CASSSQGFDEQYF
. . TRBJ2-7 TRBV5-4 15 TGTGCCAGCAGCAACCCCACCGGGGCTCACTACGAGCAGTACTTC CASSNPTGAHYEQYF
. . TRBJ2-7 TRBV11-2 14 TGTGCCAGCAGCTTAGATCCCGGCTCCTACGAGCAGTACTTC CASSLDPGSYEQYF
. . TRBJ1-2 TRBV5-4 14 TGTGCCAGCAGCACCATAGCGCTGGACTATGGCTACACCTTC CASSTIALDYGYTF
. TRBD2 TRBJ2-5 TRBV19 15 TGTGCCAGTACCGAACGGGGACTAGCCGGGGAGACCCAGTACTTC CASTERGLAGETQYF
. . TRBJ1-5 TRBV6-1 13 TGTGCCAGCACCGGCGCGCCGGCTCAGCCCCAGCATTTT CASTGAPAQPQHF
. TRBD1 TRBJ1-2 TRBV29-1 12 TGCAGCGTCGGACAGGGGAGGGGTGGCTACACCTTC CSVGQGRGGYTF
. . TRBJ2-7 TRBV4-1 15 TGCGCCAGCAGCCAAGATTTCACAGGGAGGTACGAGCAGTACTTC CASSQDFTGRYEQYF
. TRBD1 TRBJ1-6 TRBV15 14 TGTGCCACCAGCATTGGACAGGGGGGATCACCCCTCCACTTT CATSIGQGGSPLHF
. . TRBJ2-1 TRBV11-2 15 TGTGCCAGCAGCTTGGGACACGGCTCCTACAATGAGCAGTTCTTC CASSLGHGSYNEQFF
. TRBD2 TRBJ2-3 TRBV5-6 17 TGTGCCAGCAGCCTTGGGGCTAGCGGGTTCAAACAGGGTACGCAGTATTTT CASSLGASGFKQGTQYF
. TRBD1 TRBJ1-4 TRBV5-1 14 TGCGCCAGCAGCCCGGGACAGGGGAATGAAAAACTGTTTTTT CASSPGQGNEKLFF
once . TRBJ1-4 TRBV7-2 15 TGTGCCAGCAGCGAAGGGGGGAGAGTAAATGAAAAACTGTTTTTT CASSEGGRVNEKLFF
few TRBD1 TRBJ2-6 TRBV18 22 TGTGCCAGCTCACCTCCCCCTCTTATGGCAGGGGGCGCGTCTACCGGGGCCAACGTCCTGACTTTC CASSPPPLMAGGASTGANVLTF
. TRBD1 TRBJ1-2 TRBV29-1 12 TGCAGCGTTGATACAGGGGGCAATGGCTACACCTTC CSVDTGGNGYTF
. . TRBJ1-3 TRBV7-2 15 TGTGCCAGCAGCTTAGAGTCAGGGGTCGGAAACACCATATATTTT CASSLESGVGNTIYF
once . TRBJ2-5 TRBV6-5 16 TGTGCCAGCAGTTACTCGAACGCCCCGGGGATTTGGACCCAGTACTTC CASSYSNAPGIWTQYF
. . TRBJ2-7 TRBV9 19 TGTGCCAGCAGCGTAGTAATTAGCAGGAGAGGGGGGACGCGAGACGAGCAGTACTTC CASSVVISRRGGTRDEQYF
. . TRBJ1-4 TRBV5-6 14 TGTGCCAGCAGCTTCCGGGCGCTTAATGAAAAACTGTTTTTT CASSFRALNEKLFF
. . TRBJ1-5 TRBV2 14 TGTGCCAGCAGGTTGTGGGGGGAGCATCAGCCCCAGCATTTT CASRLWGEHQPQHF
few . TRBJ1-5 TRBV7-9 13 TGTGCCAGCAGCTTGGATGGGAGTCAGCCCCAGCATTTT CASSLDGSQPQHF
many . TRBJ1-1 TRBV20-1 11 TGCAGTGCCCCCGGACGGGCTGAAGCTTTCTTT CSAPGRAEAFF
. . TRBJ1-2 TRBV2 14 TGTGCCAGCAAACAGGACAATAAGAACTATGGCTACACCTTC CASKQDNKNYGYTF
. . TRBJ1-2 TRBV30 14 TGTGCCTGGAGTGTACTCAGAGAGGAGTATGGCTACACCTTC CAWSVLREEYGYTF
. . TRBJ2-1 TRBV7-9 13 TGTGCCAGCAGCTCCCCCTCCTCAGGGTTGAAGTTCTTC CASSSPSSGLKFF
. . TRBJ2-2 TRBV7-2 12 TGTGCCTACGGCAGGGTCCACGGGGAGCTGTTTTTT CAYGRVHGELFF
. TRBD1 TRBJ2-1 TRBV11-3 15 TGTGCCAGCAGCCTGACAGGGGAACCCTACAATGAGCAGTTCTTC CASSLTGEPYNEQFF
few . TRBJ1-1 TRBV2 14 TGTGCCAGCAGTTTCAGGACAGACCGGAGTGAAGCTTTCTTT CASSFRTDRSEAFF
. . TRBJ2-5 TRBV21-1 9 TGTGCCAGCCGGGAGACCCAGTACTTC CASRETQYF
. . TRBJ1-1 TRBV14 14 TGTGCCAGCAGCCGGTCGGGGGGAGAGTCTAAAGCTTTCTTT CASSRSGGESKAFF
. . TRBJ1-1 TRBV5-1 12 TGCGCCAGCAGCCGCGCTAGCACTGAAGCTTTCTTT CASSRASTEAFF
. TRBD2 TRBJ2-5 TRBV7-2 16 TGTGCCAGCAGCTTAGCAGGGTTAGCGGGAGTCGAGACCCAGTACTTC CASSLAGLAGVETQYF
. . TRBJ1-2 TRBV27 13 TGTGCCAGCAGTTATGGGGTGAACTATGGCTACACCTTC CASSYGVNYGYTF
few . TRBJ2-7 TRBV4-3 15 TGCGCCAGCAGCCAAGACGTCGCAGCCTTCTACGAGCAGTACTTC CASSQDVAAFYEQYF
. TRBD2 TRBJ2-3 TRBV4-1 17 TGCGCCAGCAGCCCGACCCAGCGGGGGGCTAGCACAGATACGCAGTATTTT CASSPTQRGASTDTQYF
few TRBD1 TRBJ1-1 TRBV28 19 TGTGCCAGCAGCCTAGGGGGAGGGAGCTACCTCAAGACAGGGGAGCGAGCTTTCTTT CASSLGGGSYLKTGERAFF
. TRBD2 TRBJ2-1 TRBV18 16 TGTGCCAGCTCACCAACGGGACTAGCGGGAGTCGATGAGCAGTTCTTC CASSPTGLAGVDEQFF
. TRBD2 TRBJ2-3 TRBV4-3 16 TGCGCCAGCAGCCAATCTAGCGGGAGGACCACAGATACGCAGTATTTT CASSQSSGRTTDTQYF
few . TRBJ1-3 TRBV2 12 TGTGCCAGCCGACAGAATGGAAACACCATATATTTT CASRQNGNTIYF
. TRBD2 TRBJ2-1 TRBV6-6 15 TGTGCCAGCAGGTACCGTGTAGCGGGAGGATGGGAGCAGTTCTTC CASRYRVAGGWEQFF
few TRBD1 TRBJ1-2 TRBV7-3 17 TGTGCCAGCAGCCATCTAACCTGGGACAGGGAAGCCTATGGCTACACCTTC CASSHLTWDREAYGYTF
. . TRBJ2-7 TRBV11-1 14 TGTGCCAGCAGCCCTGGACAGAAGGGCAACGAGCAGTACTTC CASSPGQKGNEQYF
. TRBD1 TRBJ2-3 TRBV5-6 16 TGTGCCAGCAGCCCGGACAGGGGTGGCGGCACAGATACGCAGTATTTT CASSPDRGGGTDTQYF
. TRBD1 TRBJ1-1 TRBV11-2 16 TGTGCCAGCAGCTCTCGGACAGGGCTAACGAACACTGAAGCTTTCTTT CASSSRTGLTNTEAFF
. TRBD1 TRBJ2-1 TRBV7-2 14 TGTGCCAGCAGCAGGGGGCGGTCCGACAATGAGCAGTTCTTC CASSRGRSDNEQFF